The entry below describes one T cell receptor beta chain. The entry originates in a study of blood T cell repertoires in COVID-19. Turning to the study itself: The study drew acute and convalescent COVID-19 samples from the United States, Italy and Spain. The cDNA or gDNA used as material had been derived from T cells, B-cell-depleted T cells, or PBMCs.

Authors' data handling: From reference gene primer amplification, estimates of nucleated cell counts were derived. Repertoires were generated with immunoSEQ multiplex PCR, while TCRdb's copy carries only in-frame clones and drops some. The V and J calls and the clone size are those of that table, but D and trimming were determined from the DNA. The top ten clones hold more than 9% of a sample with roughly 390,000 clones, 80% to 90% of them seen once. V shed 2 bases, J shed 4 bases, and the junction held 10 bases outside the gene matches. Germline CDR1 and CDR2: KGHSH and LQKENI. The CDR3 extends over 16 amino acids. During active infection, Seattle patients enrolled and were then monitored through disease.

V is TRBV18 and J is TRBJ2-7; 8 bases agree with TRBD2. The sequencing sample was made of peripheral blood. The TCR comes from a woman between 25 and 40 years old with COVID-19, enrolled during active disease. CDR3 in amino acids: CASSPFPGRASYEQYF. In DNA, the CDR3 is TGTGCCAGCTCACCATTCCCCGGGAGGGCATCGTACGAGCAGTACTTC.